This T cell receptor beta chain stems from a study of T-cell memory formation after mild COVID-19. V gave up 0 bases and J gave up 4 bases, with 19 bases separating them. CDR3 length: 18 residues. Germline lookup yields CDR1 LGHNA and CDR2 YSLEER. The authors produced TCR alpha and TCR beta cDNA libraries with sample barcodes and UMIs by 5'RACE using constant-segment primers. TCRdb processed the 5' RACE reads anew with MiXCR; each CDR3 protein has one entry. The data contain around 300,000 distinct CDR3 sequences, approximately 15% of them singletons. The clonotype comes from a man younger than 35 who had mild COVID-19 (a few samples of this study predate the infection). Cell type and time point are not known. Sequenced: PBMCs or a T cell subset sorted from them (not recorded which). The chain is built from TRBV4-3 and TRBJ1-3; a possible D gene is TRBD1 (5 bases). The CDR3, as DNA: TGCGCCAGCAGCCAAGATTCCGGGACCCACTCGGGAGGAAACACCATATATTTT. This translates into CASSQDSGTHSGGNTIYF.